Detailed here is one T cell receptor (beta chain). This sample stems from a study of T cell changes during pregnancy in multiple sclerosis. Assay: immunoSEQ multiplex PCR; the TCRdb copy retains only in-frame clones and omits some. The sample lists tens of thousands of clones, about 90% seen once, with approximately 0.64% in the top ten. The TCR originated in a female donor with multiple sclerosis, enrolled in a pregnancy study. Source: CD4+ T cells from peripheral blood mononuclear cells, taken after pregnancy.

The CDR3 spells CASRAQGRNQPQHF. CDR3 in DNA: TGTGCCAGCAGGGCACAGGGGCGCAATCAGCCCCAGCATTTT. This chain links TRBV2 with TRBJ1-5; 7 nucleotides line up with TRBD1. Germline V gene sequence: CDR1 SNHLY, CDR2 FYNNEI. The CDR3 length is 14 residues. V shed 6 bases, J shed 2 bases, and the junction held 4 bases outside the gene matches.